The 25 T cell receptor beta chains reported below all come from one sample, sequenced in a study of cytotoxic CD8 clonotypes in ibrutinib-treated CLL. The table came from immunoSEQ multiplex PCR; TCRdb's copy has only in-frame clones and leaves some out. Here the sample spans around 250,000 clones, 70% being singletons. The material sequenced was PBMCs, taken after 24 months of ibrutinib treatment. All receptors come from a human donor with chronic lymphocytic leukemia.

The rearrangement uses TRBV27 and TRBJ2-7, with TRBD2 matching 9 bases. CDR1 is MNHEY, CDR2 SMNVEV, per germline (reference sequence). Trimming cost V 8 bases and J 3 bases; bases outside gene matches: 8. The CDR3 is 14 residues long. The CDR3 bases are TGTGCCAGCGGGCCGGGACTAGCCGACTACGAGCAGTACTTC. Translation: CASGPGLADYEQYF.

The V gene is TRBV28, the J gene TRBJ2-7; the D is unclear. CDR3 length: 12 residues. In germline, CDR1 is MDHEN, CDR2 SYDVKM. Trimming removed 8 bases from V and 2 bases from J, with 10 bases in between. CDR3 sequence: CASRRPAYEQYF. The CDR3, as DNA: TGTGCCAGCCGACGACCGGCCTACGAGCAGTACTTC.

The J gene is TRBJ2-3, the V gene TRBV11-3, with TRBD2 matching 11 bases. From germline, CDR1 is SGHNT and CDR2 YENEEA. The CDR3 has 16 amino acids. Losses at the gene ends were 5 bases for V and 4 bases for J; bases not matched to a gene: 8. The CDR3 DNA reads as TGTGCCAGCAGCCCTCGCTCTAGCGGGAGGTCAGATACGCAGTATTTT. Translation: CASSPRSSGRSDTQYF.

The chain carries TRBV27 and TRBJ2-3, with 12 bases identical to TRBD2. V lost 4 bases, J lost 5 bases, and 1 base stayed unmatched. Germline V gives CDR1 MNHEY, CDR2 SMNVEV (reference sequence). This CDR3 has 14 amino acids. The CDR3 region is CASSSGLAGDTQYF. For the CDR3, the DNA is TGTGCCAGCAGTTCGGGACTAGCGGGAGATACGCAGTATTTT.

This chain joins TRBV4-2 and TRBJ1-5; D gene uncertain. This CDR3 region has 16 residues. From germline, CDR1 is LGHNA and CDR2 YNFKEQ. The V gene lost 0 bases and the J gene lost 1 base, with 10 bases spanning the gap. The CDR3 DNA sequence: TGTGCCAGCAGCCAAGAAGACATAAGGAGCAATCAGCCCCAGCATTTT. As protein: CASSQEDIRSNQPQHF.

J is TRBJ2-7 and V is TRBV9, with D tentatively TRBD2 (5 bases). CDR1 is SGDLS, CDR2 YYNGEE, per germline. The CDR3 covers 16 residues. Trimming took 0 bases from V and 4 from J, leaving 17 bases between them. CDR3 sequence (DNA): TGTGCCAGCAGCGTAGGTACCCAGGTAGAGGGATACGAGCAGTACTTC. Amino acid sequence: CASSVGTQVEGYEQYF. Full variable domain (outside the CDR3, taken from reference TRBV9 and TRBJ2-7): DSGVTQTPKHLITATGQRVTLRCSPRSGDLSVYWYQQSLDQGLQFLIQYYNGEERAKGNILERFSAQQFPDLHSELNLSSLELGDSALYFCASSVGTQVEGYEQYFGPGTRLTVT.

This clone was picked up a small number of times. This chain uses TRBV27 with TRBJ2-7; 8 positions match TRBD1. CDR3 length equals 15 residues. The germline V gene encodes CDR1 MNHEY and CDR2 SMNVEV (reference sequence). J lost 4 bases, V lost 2 bases, and 7 bases had no gene match. CDR3 amino acids: CASSLGAGGWYEQYF. Here the CDR3 DNA reads TGTGCCAGCAGTTTAGGGGCAGGGGGCTGGTACGAGCAGTACTTC.

The genes are TRBV2 and TRBJ1-5; the D gene is possibly TRBD1 (6 bases). Trimming took off 4 bases at V and 5 bases at J, with 9 bases between the two ends. CDR1 is SNHLY, CDR2 FYNNEI, per germline. The CDR3 extends over 13 amino acids. The CDR3 protein is CASSGAGDQPQHF. CDR3 nucleotide sequence: TGTGCCAGCAGTGGGGCAGGGGATCAGCCCCAGCATTTT. Complete variable domain (other parts from reference TRBV2 and TRBJ1-5): EPEVTQTPSHQVTQMGQEVILRCVPISNHLYFYWYRQILGQKVEFLVSFYNNEISEKSEIFDDQFSVERPDGSNFTLKIRSTKLEDSAMYFCASSGAGDQPQHFGDGTRLSIL.

The J gene is TRBJ2-7, the V gene TRBV27, with 8 bases fitting TRBD2. Germline V lookup: CDR1 MNHEY, CDR2 SMNVEV (reference sequence). With V trimmed by 8 bases and J by 3 bases, 9 bases remained unmatched. This CDR3 has 14 residues. The DNA for the CDR3 is TGTGCCAGCGGGCCGGGACTAGGATTCTACGAGCAGTACTTC. It is translated as CASGPGLGFYEQYF.

This sequence joins TRBV5-1 and TRBJ2-3; D is possibly TRBD1 (5 bases). The CDR3 has 16 residues. The germline gives CDR1 SGHRS, CDR2 YFSETQ. The V gene lost 1 base and the J gene lost 1 base, with 13 bases spanning the gap. Here the CDR3 DNA reads TGCGCCAGCAGCTTGAGGGGAACTGATGGCACAGATACGCAGTATTTT. Translating gives CASSLRGTDGTDTQYF.

V and J are TRBV5-6 and TRBJ2-2, with 12 bases that match TRBD1. Germline CDR1 SGHDT, CDR2 YYEEEE. J was trimmed by 7 bases and V by 4 bases; bases with no gene match: 5. The CDR3 is made up of 15 amino acids. CDR3 region: CASSPGQGAVGELFF. The CDR3 DNA reads TGTGCCAGCAGCCCGGGACAGGGGGCCGTCGGGGAGCTGTTTTTT.

Of note for this clone: Its ends do not fully match the called genes, so a read error is possible. This chain links TRBV29-1 with TRBJ2-7, with D maybe TRBD1 (6 bases). Germline CDR1 is SQVTM and CDR2 is ANQGSEA. This CDR3 is built from 12 residues. This CDR3 is CSVGEQGGLHNF. The CDR3 DNA reads as TGCAGCGTTGGTGAACAGGGCGGCCTCCACAACTTC.

The CDR3 protein is CSVEESPEQYF. The CDR3 DNA follows: TGCAGCGTTGAAGAGTCTCCCGAGCAGTACTTC. The chain links TRBV29-1 to TRBJ2-7; D is unresolved. Germline assignment: CDR1 SQVTM and CDR2 ANQGSEA. The CDR3 is made up of 11 amino acids. The V and J ends lost 0 bases and 6 bases respectively, with 6 bases between them.

V and J are TRBV5-5 and TRBJ1-2; D is perhaps TRBD1 (5 bases). In germline, CDR1 is SGHKS, CDR2 YYEKEE (reference sequence). This CDR3 contains 14 residues. The V and J ends lost 0 bases and 3 bases respectively, with 9 bases between them. The chain's CDR3 is CASSLGGPDYGYTF. The CDR3 coding sequence is TGTGCCAGCAGCTTGGGGGGCCCGGACTATGGCTACACCTTC.

This chain uses TRBV28 with TRBJ2-7; D might be TRBD1 (7 bases). V dropped 6 bases and J dropped 2 bases, with 14 bases sitting between them. CDR3 length: 14 residues. CDR1 and CDR2 from the germline V gene are MDHEN and SYDVKM. CDR3 sequence: CASRPGDSTYEQYF. CDR3 bases: TGTGCCAGCAGACCGGGGGACAGCACCTACGAGCAGTACTTC.

The chain uses TRBV28 and TRBJ1-1; D is possibly TRBD1 (5 bases). Germline values: CDR1 MDHEN, CDR2 SYDVKM. The CDR3 runs to 15 residues. V lost 6 bases and J 0 bases, leaving 14 bases between the germline ends. CDR3 DNA sequence: TGTGCCAGCAGGCCTCGACAGTTGATGAACACTGAAGCTTTCTTT. Translated: CASRPRQLMNTEAFF.

The chain combines TRBV28 with TRBJ1-2, with TRBD1 identical over 8 bases. The CDR3 runs to 14 residues. The junction had 6 bases not matched to a gene; V was cut back by 2 bases and J by 7 bases. Germline loops: CDR1 MDHEN, CDR2 SYDVKM. The DNA for the CDR3 is TGTGCCAGCAGTTTACCCGACAGGGGTGGTGGCTACACCTTC. Translation gives CASSLPDRGGGYTF.

The chain recombines TRBV11-2 with TRBJ2-7, with D tentatively TRBD1 or TRBD2 (5 bases each). The CDR3 consists of 15 residues. Looked up from germline, CDR1 is SGHAT and CDR2 is FQNNGV. V lost 0 bases and J lost 4, with 13 bases in between. The CDR3 region is CASSLDGTAIYEQYF. The DNA of the CDR3 is TGTGCCAGCAGCTTAGACGGGACGGCGATATACGAGCAGTACTTC.

The count of this clone is one. The V and J genes are TRBV14 and TRBJ1-1; D not certain. Looked up from germline, CDR1 is SGHDN and CDR2 is FVKESK. Trimming pared 0 bases from V and 3 bases from J, leaving 5 bases between. The CDR3 is 13 residues long. As DNA, the CDR3 is TGTGCCAGCAGCCAAGAAAGGGACACTGAAGCTTTCTTT. Protein sequence: CASSQERDTEAFF.

The CDR3 sequence is CASSPPVRDRGTGELFF. DNA for the CDR3: TGTGCCAGCTCACCACCGGTCCGGGACAGGGGCACCGGGGAGCTGTTTTTT. The chain has TRBV18 and TRBJ2-2, with 10 bases identical to TRBD1. This CDR3 contains 17 residues. Looked up from germline, CDR1 is KGHSH and CDR2 is LQKENI. J was trimmed by 4 bases and V by 0 bases; bases with no gene match: 5. Together with reference TRBV18 and TRBJ2-2, the CDR3 gives the full variable domain: NAGVMQNPRHLVRRRGQEARLRCSPMKGHSHVYWYRQLPEEGLKFMVYLQKENIIDESGMPKERFSAEFPKEGPSILRIQQVVRGDSAAYFCASSPPVRDRGTGELFFGEGSRLTVL.

This clone was seen a few times. The gene calls are TRBV5-1 and TRBJ1-1, with D possibly matching TRBD1 (6 bases). There are 13 residues in the CDR3. V was cut by 5 bases and J by 5 bases, with 13 bases left in between. The germline gives CDR1 SGHRS, CDR2 YFSETQ. The CDR3 protein is CASSSGDWTEAFF. DNA for the CDR3: TGCGCCAGCAGTTCAGGGGATTGGACTGAAGCTTTCTTT.

This clone was detected only once. The V call is TRBV29-1, the J call TRBJ2-5, with a tentative D call TRBD1 (6 bases). Per the germline V gene, CDR1 is SQVTM and CDR2 is ANQGSEA. CDR3 length: 13 amino acids. The ends were cut back, 4 bases at V and 5 bases at J, with 14 bases in the middle. CDR3 in amino acids: CSVVRAGAETQYF. The CDR3, as DNA: TGCAGCGTTGTTCGGGCAGGGGCCGAGACCCAGTACTTC.

The chain's CDR3 is CASSLPPAEAKNIQYF. CDR3 bases: TGCGCCAGCAGCTTGCCCCCGGCAGAAGCCAAAAACATTCAGTACTTC. The chain recombines TRBV5-1 with TRBJ2-4; no firm D call. Trimming removed 1 base at V and 0 bases at J, with 11 bases between. Germline V lookup: CDR1 SGHRS, CDR2 YFSETQ. This CDR3 has 16 residues.

The chain links TRBV5-5 to TRBJ1-5, with D possibly TRBD1 on 5 matching bases. This CDR3 has 14 residues. Trimming left V 4 bases short and J 6 bases short, with 14 bases between. CDR1 and CDR2 (germline): SGHKS, YYEKEE (reference sequence). CDR3 DNA: TGTGCCAGCAGCACTGGCTGGGGGGGTCAGCCCCAGCATTTT. Amino acid sequence: CASSTGWGGQPQHF. Filled out from reference TRBV5-5 and TRBJ1-5, the complete variable domain reads DAGVTQSPTHLIKTRGQQVTLRCSPISGHKSVSWYQQVLGQGPQFIFQYYEKEERGRGNFPDRFSARQFPNYSSELNVNALLLGDSALYLCASSTGWGGQPQHFGDGTRLSIL.

The chain employs TRBV28 and TRBJ1-2, with TRBD1 matching 7 bases. The CDR3 spans 14 residues. The J segment lost 8 bases and the V segment lost 7 bases, leaving 13 bases of the junction unmatched. Looked up from germline, CDR1 is MDHEN and CDR2 is SYDVKM. The CDR3 loop is CASTLGQARRGYTF. The CDR3 DNA reads as TGTGCCAGCACTCTAGGACAGGCCCGGCGGGGCTACACCTTC.